This TCR beta chain was sequenced in a study of human T cells and chemical hapten exposure. Study in general: Application of 0.01% DPC to the upper back was done by patch test, with a reading at 6 days.

J was trimmed by 7 bases and V by 1 base; bases with no gene match: 6. The CDR3 covers 15 residues. CDR1 and CDR2 from the germline V gene are SGHAT and FQNNGV. This clonotype was recorded many times. TCRdb analysed the RACE reads with MiXCR anew, one entry per CDR3 protein. The sample lists about 69,000 distinct CDR3 sequences, 10% to 13% occurring once. Time point specified: patch test 2, 6 weeks after DPC sensitization. Treatment in this sample: therapeutic diphenylcyclopropenone sensitization with weekly scalp DPC. Sequenced material: whole blood, taken in connection with sensitization to the hapten diphenylcyclopropenone (DPC). This clonotype originated in a woman in her 50s with alopecia areata. Some clones in this sample may be carry-over from other donors' samples. This chain connects TRBV11-2 to TRBJ2-3, with 9 bases matching TRBD2. The CDR3 nucleotides read TGTGCCAGCAGCTTAGGTGCGGGAGGGCCTAATACGCAGTATTTT. Translating it yields CASSLGAGGPNTQYF.